This TCR beta chain was captured by sequencing in a study of T cells after yellow fever vaccination. The study, taken as a whole, reports: Subsequent booster samples again held most clones from primary vaccination (just under 98% CD4, approximately 85% CD8). One caveat is that FACS-sorted repertoires could contain abundant clonotypes contaminating from the bulk population.

Concerning this clonotype itself: Its specificity is not known.

Losses at the gene ends were 6 bases for V and 4 bases for J; bases not matched to a gene: 8. The CDR3 sequence is 14 residues long. Germline V gene sequence: CDR1 SGHVS, CDR2 FQNEAQ. 5'RACE template switching produced TCR cDNA carrying a universal primer site and UMIs. A single record per CDR3 protein comes from TCRdb applying MiXCR to the 5' RACE reads. The sample lists around 590,000 distinct CDR3 sequences; over 9% were seen once. The V call is TRBV7-8, the J call TRBJ2-7; TRBD2 agrees at 8 bases. This specimen consisted of PBMCs, obtained on the day of the yellow fever booster vaccination. This sequence was found in a young man who received the YFV17D yellow fever vaccine. The CDR3 DNA is TGTGCCAGCAGTTCCGGGACTAGGGATTACGAGCAGTACTTC. It yields the protein CASSSGTRDYEQYF.